The table lists the clone carrying this T cell receptor beta chain with many counts. This specimen comes from a study of molecular identifiers for immune sequencing clone quantification. Bulk TCR libraries were made with methods that had been previously described and with listed TCR primers. TCRdb re-derived calls from the PCR reads in MiXCR, one entry per CDR3 protein. The sample consists of some 320,000 distinct CDR3 sequences, about a quarter of them appearing once. The sample comprised naive CD8+ T cells from blood, with Jurkat cell RNA spiked in. The subset here: FACS-sorted CD8+CD4-CCR7+CD45RA+ naive T cells. This clonotype was obtained from a human donor in good health. Some libraries in this study had Jurkat cell RNA spiked in.

The CDR3 DNA reads TGCGCCAGCAGCTTGGACAGGTCCTTCTCTGGAAACACCATATATTTT. Its protein is CASSLDRSFSGNTIYF. The rearrangement joins TRBV5-1 to TRBJ1-3, with D perhaps matching TRBD1 (5 bases). V gave up 0 bases and J gave up 0 bases, with 10 bases separating them. The CDR3 is 16 amino acids. In germline, CDR1 is SGHRS, CDR2 YFSETQ.